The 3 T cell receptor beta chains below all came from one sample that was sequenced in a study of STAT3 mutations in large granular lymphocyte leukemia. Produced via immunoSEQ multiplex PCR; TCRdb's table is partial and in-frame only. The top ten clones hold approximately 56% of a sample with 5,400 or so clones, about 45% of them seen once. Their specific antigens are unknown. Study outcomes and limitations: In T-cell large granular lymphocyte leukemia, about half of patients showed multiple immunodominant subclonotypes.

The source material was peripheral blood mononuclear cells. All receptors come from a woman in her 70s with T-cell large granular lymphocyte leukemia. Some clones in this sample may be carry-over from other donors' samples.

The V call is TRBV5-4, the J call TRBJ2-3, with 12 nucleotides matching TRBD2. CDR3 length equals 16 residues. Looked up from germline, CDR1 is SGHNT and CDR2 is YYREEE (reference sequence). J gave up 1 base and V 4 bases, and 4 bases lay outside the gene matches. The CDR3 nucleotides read TGTGCCAGCAGCAAGTGGACTAGCGGGGGCACAGATACGCAGTATTTT. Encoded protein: CASSKWTSGGTDTQYF.

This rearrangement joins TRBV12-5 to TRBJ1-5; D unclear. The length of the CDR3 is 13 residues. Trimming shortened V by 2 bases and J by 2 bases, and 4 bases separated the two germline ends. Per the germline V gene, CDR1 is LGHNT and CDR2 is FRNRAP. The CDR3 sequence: CASGLFGNQPQHF. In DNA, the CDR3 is TGTGCTAGTGGTTTGTTTGGCAATCAGCCCCAGCATTTT.

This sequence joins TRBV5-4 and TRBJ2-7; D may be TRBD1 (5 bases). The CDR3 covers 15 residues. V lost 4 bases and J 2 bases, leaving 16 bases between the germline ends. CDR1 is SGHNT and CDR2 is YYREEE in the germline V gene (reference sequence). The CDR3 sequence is CASSPGGTQAYEQYF. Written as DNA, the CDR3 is TGTGCCAGCAGCCCGGGCGGCACACAGGCCTACGAGCAGTACTTC.